This paragraph covers one T cell receptor beta chain sequence. Its matching antigen is unknown. This specimen belongs to a study of Ad26.COV2.S vaccination and SARS-CoV-2 variants. Study in general: Once or twice, 56 days apart, Ad26.COV2.S was delivered intramuscularly. Regarding the study as a whole: The study found similar non-spike TCR breadth in vaccine and placebo recipients.

This table comes from immunoSEQ multiplex PCR, and its TCRdb copy is limited to in-frame clones, with some not included. The sample consists of some 330,000 clones, 85% to 90% of them appearing once. Treatment meaning: 19 received Ad26.COV2.S at low or high dose, single or two shots; roughly five received placebo; per-sample allocation not given. The investigators took samples on day 63 after the first vaccine or placebo injection. Expression of Wuhan-strain SARS-CoV-2 spike came from the Ad26 vector that formed the vaccine. The CDR3 covers 15 residues. The V and J ends lost 3 bases and 4 bases respectively, with 14 bases between them. The germline V gene has CDR1 MDHEN and CDR2 SYDVKM.

The source is a person aged 18-60 years who received the Ad26.COV2.S COVID-19 vaccine or a placebo. This chain connects TRBV28 to TRBJ2-3; the D gene is possibly TRBD1 (5 bases). The sequencing here drew on peripheral blood, taken in a trial of Ad26.COV2.S vaccine versus placebo. The CDR3 region has the DNA TGTGCCAGCAGTTTTTCAGGGCCCCGCCCAGATACGCAGTATTTT. Translating gives CASSFSGPRPDTQYF.